This T cell receptor (beta chain) came from a study of blood T cell repertoires in COVID-19. Study-wide background: Whether acute or convalescent, the COVID-19 samples came from the United States, Italy and Spain. Nucleic acid was either cDNA or gDNA, and it came from T cells, B-cell-depleted T cells, or PBMCs.

Per the germline V gene, CDR1 is LNHDA and CDR2 is SQIVND (reference sequence). J lost 7 bases, V lost 4 bases, and 9 bases had no gene match. The CDR3 runs 16 residues. Original analysis: Estimates of nucleated cell counts were drawn from the amplification of reference gene primers. Produced via immunoSEQ multiplex PCR; TCRdb's table is partial and in-frame only. D and trimming come from the DNA, and the V and J calls and clone size come from that table. The repertoire holds 200,000 to 250,000 clones, with around 83% as singletons. The V call is TRBV19, the J call TRBJ2-2, with 10 bases lining up with TRBD1. This sequence was found in a woman between 50 and 59 years old with acute or convalescent COVID-19. The sequencing input was peripheral blood. For the CDR3, the DNA is TGTGCCAGTAGTACCCCCCCCGGGACAGGGGTCGGGGAGCTGTTTTTT. Translated: CASSTPPGTGVGELFF.